The sequence of this TCR beta chain was determined in a study of shared clonotypes between healthy human individuals. TCRdb's table, derived via immunoSEQ multiplex PCR, lists solely in-frame clones and lacks some. The repertoire holds roughly 2,500,000 clones, with approximately 93% as singletons. Study-level results: Memory subsets generally showed smaller estimated richness than naive subsets did. Limited genetic and exposure-history diversity came from having few donors.

This clone was detected only a few times. Its antigen is as yet unknown. The specimen sequenced was naive CD4+ T cells from PBMCs. The subset denotes: CD45RA+ positively selected. This receptor was obtained from a man aged 18 to 29 in good health. Some clones in this sample may be carry-over from other donors' samples.

The CDR3 bases are TGTGCCAGCAGTGTGACAGGGATTACGCCCCAGCATTTT. Its translation is CASSVTGITPQHF. The chain recombines TRBV6-1 with TRBJ1-5, with 7 bases matching TRBD1. The CDR3 is 13 residues long. J was trimmed by 9 bases and V by 4 bases; bases with no gene match: 6. Germline V lookup: CDR1 MNHNS, CDR2 SASEGT.